This T cell receptor beta chain originates from a study of cytomegalovirus exposure and HLA in healthy donors. Trimming cost V 2 bases and J 5 bases; bases outside gene matches: 9. This CDR3 has 16 amino acids. From germline, CDR1 is LGHNA and CDR2 YNFKEQ. As regards this clone: As yet, its antigen is unknown.

The PCR made use of 60 Vbeta and 13 Jbeta primers. Sequenced by immunoSEQ multiplex PCR; TCRdb stores in-frame clones only, minus some. In total, the table holds tens of thousands of clones. Study-level points and caveats: For TCR beta chains, V- and J-gene trimming was later linked to a missense DCLRE1C variant. Upon later analysis, HLA-associated TCR beta chains proved more clonally expanded than other, equally common chains.

The genes are TRBV4-2 and TRBJ2-3; 8 bases match TRBD2. The sequence was obtained from a man aged 45-60 years in good health and CMV-seronegative. The specimen was PBMCs. The CDR3 here is CASSQRGGRFKDTQYF. CDR3 DNA: TGTGCCAGCAGCCAACGGGGGGGCCGTTTCAAAGATACGCAGTATTTT.